The present entry profiles one T cell receptor beta chain with its context. The antigen is unknown. The data are from a study of cytomegalovirus exposure and HLA in healthy donors. Study-level information: In an early release, HLA-typed donors contributed tens of millions of unique TCR sequences.

Trimming pared 6 bases from V and 5 bases from J, leaving 17 bases between. CDR3 length: 15 residues. Germline CDR1 reads MNHEY; CDR2 reads SVGAGI. Broader study findings: For most subjects, TCR beta sequences were reported to predict HLA-A and HLA-B alleles with accuracy. Sequencing had likely introduced a cluster of highly shared sequence variants as an artifact.

With 60 Vbeta and 13 Jbeta primers, the PCR was carried out. TCRdb's copy holds only in-frame clones and misses some; the assay was immunoSEQ multiplex PCR. Among fewer than 250,000 clones listed, roughly three quarters were seen once. This clonotype was sampled from a woman aged 45-65 years in good health and CMV-seronegative. This chain uses TRBV6-5 with TRBJ2-1; D unresolved. The source material was PBMCs. The CDR3 DNA reads as TGTGCCAGCAGCCGCAGCCGACAACGACACAATGAGCAGTTCTTC. Translating it yields CASSRSRQRHNEQFF.